The rows below give T cell receptor beta chains drawn from one sample of a study of blood T cells in healthy people across ages. MiXCR, run by TCRdb on the 5' RACE reads, gives a single entry per CDR3 protein. The sample lists about 1,500,000 distinct CDR3 sequences, 42% occurring once. Sequenced sample: blood. All receptors derive from a woman under 30 in good health. Each CDR3 is given with its conserved first and last residue. The order of the fields is J gene, clone size, D gene, V gene, CDR3 protein, CDR3 DNA. The D gene is left open where the match is weak. Clone size is given for some rows only: seen once, a few or many times, or a class if the clone is expanded.

j_call: TRBJ1-2
clone_size: NA
d_call: NA
v_call: TRBV20-1
cdr3_aa: CSAPVSYYGYTF
cdr3_nt: TGCAGTGCCCCCGTATCTTACTATGGCTACACCTTC

j_call: TRBJ2-7
clone_size: NA
d_call: NA
v_call: TRBV7-6
cdr3_aa: CASSSPGTGTYNEQYF
cdr3_nt: TGTGCCAGCAGCTCCCCCGGGACGGGGACTTACAATGAGCAGTACTTC

j_call: TRBJ1-2
clone_size: few
d_call: NA
v_call: TRBV20-1
cdr3_aa: CSARVGGDGYTF
cdr3_nt: TGCAGTGCTAGAGTAGGTGGTGATGGCTACACCTTC

j_call: TRBJ2-7
clone_size: many
d_call: NA
v_call: TRBV20-1
cdr3_aa: CSARRGSSYEQYF
cdr3_nt: TGCAGTGCTAGAAGGGGGAGCTCCTACGAGCAGTACTTC

j_call: TRBJ2-1
clone_size: NA
d_call: NA
v_call: TRBV10-3
cdr3_aa: CAVSPGYEQFF
cdr3_nt: TGTGCCGTCAGCCCAGGGTATGAGCAGTTCTTC

j_call: TRBJ2-7
clone_size: NA
d_call: TRBD2
v_call: TRBV6-1
cdr3_aa: CASSPVRPIRTSGVSYEQYF
cdr3_nt: TGTGCCAGCAGCCCCGTTCGTCCTATACGGACTAGCGGGGTCTCCTACGAGCAGTACTTC

j_call: TRBJ2-2
clone_size: NA
d_call: TRBD2
v_call: TRBV12-3/TRBV12-4
cdr3_aa: CATSLAGGINTGELFF
cdr3_nt: TGTGCCACCTCACTAGCGGGAGGGATTAACACCGGGGAGCTGTTTTTT

j_call: TRBJ1-1
clone_size: NA
d_call: TRBD1
v_call: TRBV10-3
cdr3_aa: CAISAPDRDTEAFF
cdr3_nt: TGTGCCATCAGTGCCCCGGACAGGGATACTGAAGCTTTCTTT

j_call: TRBJ1-1
clone_size: NA
d_call: NA
v_call: TRBV12-3/TRBV12-4
cdr3_aa: CASSLVGGLSTEAFF
cdr3_nt: TGTGCCAGCAGTTTAGTAGGGGGGCTTAGCACTGAAGCTTTCTTT

j_call: TRBJ1-2
clone_size: NA
d_call: NA
v_call: TRBV14
cdr3_aa: CASSPQAGTSYTF
cdr3_nt: TGTGCCAGCAGCCCACAGGCCGGGACCAGCTACACCTTC

j_call: TRBJ2-5
clone_size: once
d_call: TRBD2
v_call: TRBV24-1
cdr3_aa: CATGLPGRNEQYF
cdr3_nt: TGTGCCACCGGTCTTCCCGGGAGGAATGAGCAGTACTTC

j_call: TRBJ1-1
clone_size: NA
d_call: NA
v_call: TRBV27
cdr3_aa: CASSARGWGTEAFF
cdr3_nt: TGTGCCAGCAGTGCCCGAGGCTGGGGCACTGAAGCTTTCTTT

j_call: TRBJ1-5
clone_size: few
d_call: NA
v_call: TRBV4-1
cdr3_aa: CASSQDIAGIGQPQHF
cdr3_nt: TGCGCCAGCAGCCAAGATATCGCGGGGATTGGGCAGCCCCAGCATTTT

j_call: TRBJ2-1
clone_size: once
d_call: TRBD2
v_call: TRBV6-1
cdr3_aa: CASRAGASYNEQFF
cdr3_nt: TGTGCCAGCAGAGCGGGAGCCTCCTACAATGAGCAGTTCTTC

j_call: TRBJ1-2
clone_size: NA
d_call: NA
v_call: TRBV27
cdr3_aa: CASSLPIDSGYGYTF
cdr3_nt: TGTGCCAGCAGTTTACCGATCGACTCAGGATATGGCTACACCTTC

j_call: TRBJ2-3
clone_size: few
d_call: NA
v_call: TRBV2
cdr3_aa: CASSDPTERSTDTQYF
cdr3_nt: TGTGCCAGCAGTGACCCGACAGAAAGAAGCACAGATACGCAGTATTTT

j_call: TRBJ2-7
clone_size: few
d_call: NA
v_call: TRBV11-2
cdr3_aa: CASSPRGGSYNEQYF
cdr3_nt: TGTGCCAGCAGCCCCAGGGGGGGCTCCTACAATGAGCAGTACTTC

j_call: TRBJ1-2
clone_size: NA
d_call: NA
v_call: TRBV6-1
cdr3_aa: CASSGQRIANYGYIF
cdr3_nt: TGTGCCAGCAGTGGACAGAGGATCGCCAACTATGGCTACATCTTC

j_call: TRBJ2-7
clone_size: few
d_call: NA
v_call: TRBV28
cdr3_aa: CASSSPLGNEQYF
cdr3_nt: TGTGCCAGCAGTTCCCCCCTCGGAAACGAGCAGTACTTC

j_call: TRBJ2-1
clone_size: few
d_call: NA
v_call: TRBV5-1
cdr3_aa: CASSLRRAENEQFF
cdr3_nt: TGCGCCAGCAGCCTCCGGCGGGCGGAGAATGAGCAGTTCTTC

j_call: TRBJ1-6
clone_size: few
d_call: NA
v_call: TRBV25-1
cdr3_aa: CASSVVAGADRSPLHF
cdr3_nt: TGTGCCAGCAGCGTCGTAGCGGGGGCAGACCGCTCACCCCTCCACTTT

j_call: TRBJ2-7
clone_size: few
d_call: NA
v_call: TRBV11-2
cdr3_aa: CASSYGTYEQYF
cdr3_nt: TGTGCCAGCAGCTACGGAACCTACGAGCAGTACTTC

j_call: TRBJ1-1
clone_size: many
d_call: NA
v_call: TRBV7-9
cdr3_aa: CASSLEGRTEAFF
cdr3_nt: TGTGCCAGCAGCTTAGAGGGTCGAACTGAAGCTTTCTTT

j_call: TRBJ2-7
clone_size: NA
d_call: NA
v_call: TRBV20-1
cdr3_aa: CSATGTAEQYF
cdr3_nt: TGCAGTGCTACTGGGACTGCCGAGCAGTACTTC

j_call: TRBJ1-4
clone_size: NA
d_call: NA
v_call: TRBV20-1
cdr3_aa: CSARTRVNEKLFF
cdr3_nt: TGCAGTGCTAGGACCAGGGTTAATGAAAAACTGTTTTTT

j_call: TRBJ2-7
clone_size: NA
d_call: TRBD2
v_call: TRBV2
cdr3_aa: CASSETGTSGLSYEQYF
cdr3_nt: TGTGCCAGCAGTGAAACCGGGACTAGCGGTCTCTCCTACGAGCAGTACTTC

j_call: TRBJ2-1
clone_size: few
d_call: TRBD1
v_call: TRBV9
cdr3_aa: CASSVPTRDRGYNEQFF
cdr3_nt: TGTGCCAGCAGCGTCCCGACCCGGGACAGAGGGTACAATGAGCAGTTCTTC

j_call: TRBJ2-3
clone_size: few
d_call: NA
v_call: TRBV18
cdr3_aa: CATHQLADTQYF
cdr3_nt: TGTGCCACCCACCAGTTGGCAGATACGCAGTATTTT

j_call: TRBJ1-4
clone_size: NA
d_call: NA
v_call: TRBV5-1
cdr3_aa: CASSLTDTKEKLFF
cdr3_nt: TGCGCCAGCAGCTTAACCGACACGAAGGAAAAACTGTTTTTT

j_call: TRBJ2-7
clone_size: NA
d_call: NA
v_call: TRBV9
cdr3_aa: CASSGGGGGDYEQYF
cdr3_nt: TGTGCCAGCAGCGGAGGTGGGGGAGGCGACTACGAGCAGTACTTC

j_call: TRBJ2-3
clone_size: NA
d_call: TRBD1
v_call: TRBV25-1
cdr3_aa: CASSVGTGYTDTQYF
cdr3_nt: TGTGCCAGCAGTGTGGGGACAGGCTACACAGATACGCAGTATTTT

j_call: TRBJ2-1
clone_size: NA
d_call: TRBD1
v_call: TRBV28
cdr3_aa: CASSVTGDNEQFF
cdr3_nt: TGTGCCAGCAGCGTGACAGGGGACAATGAGCAGTTCTTC

j_call: TRBJ2-7
clone_size: NA
d_call: TRBD1
v_call: TRBV6-6
cdr3_aa: CASTTSGTDYEQYF
cdr3_nt: TGTGCCAGCACCACATCCGGGACAGACTACGAGCAGTACTTC

j_call: TRBJ1-2
clone_size: NA
d_call: NA
v_call: TRBV29-1
cdr3_aa: CSVEEYQGLDGYTF
cdr3_nt: TGCAGCGTTGAAGAGTATCAGGGTTTAGATGGCTACACCTTC

j_call: TRBJ2-3
clone_size: NA
d_call: TRBD2
v_call: TRBV10-1
cdr3_aa: CASSEGIAGTTDTQYF
cdr3_nt: TGCGCCAGCAGTGAGGGGATAGCGGGAACCACAGATACGCAGTATTTT

j_call: TRBJ2-4
clone_size: NA
d_call: NA
v_call: TRBV12-3/TRBV12-4
cdr3_aa: CASSLRGGDIQYF
cdr3_nt: TGTGCCAGCAGTTTAAGAGGGGGGGACATTCAGTACTTC

j_call: TRBJ2-2
clone_size: NA
d_call: TRBD1
v_call: TRBV4-1
cdr3_aa: CASSQAPVDRVFTGELFF
cdr3_nt: TGCGCCAGCAGCCAAGCCCCTGTGGACAGGGTATTCACCGGGGAGCTGTTTTTT

j_call: TRBJ2-7
clone_size: few
d_call: TRBD1
v_call: TRBV28
cdr3_aa: CANRTGGSYEQYF
cdr3_nt: TGTGCCAACAGGACAGGGGGCTCCTACGAGCAGTACTTC

j_call: TRBJ1-1
clone_size: NA
d_call: TRBD1
v_call: TRBV20-1
cdr3_aa: CSASGDRGLGTEAFF
cdr3_nt: TGCAGTGCTAGTGGGGACAGGGGGCTGGGCACTGAAGCTTTCTTT

j_call: TRBJ2-1
clone_size: few
d_call: TRBD2
v_call: TRBV4-1
cdr3_aa: CASSQDLSGSWYNEQFF
cdr3_nt: TGCGCCAGCAGCCAAGATCTTAGCGGGAGCTGGTACAATGAGCAGTTCTTC

j_call: TRBJ1-1
clone_size: NA
d_call: NA
v_call: TRBV20-1
cdr3_aa: CSARDYPMNTEAFF
cdr3_nt: TGCAGTGCTAGAGATTACCCAATGAACACTGAAGCTTTCTTT

j_call: TRBJ1-5
clone_size: NA
d_call: NA
v_call: TRBV2
cdr3_aa: CASGGQPNQPQHF
cdr3_nt: TGTGCCAGCGGGGGACAACCCAATCAGCCCCAGCATTTT

j_call: TRBJ2-3
clone_size: few
d_call: TRBD2
v_call: TRBV7-9
cdr3_aa: CASSLALAAGGDTQYF
cdr3_nt: TGTGCCAGCAGCTTAGCTTTGGCAGCGGGGGGAGATACGCAGTATTTT

j_call: TRBJ2-2
clone_size: few
d_call: TRBD2
v_call: TRBV2
cdr3_aa: CASSEALVAGATGELFF
cdr3_nt: TGTGCCAGCAGTGAAGCGCTAGTAGCGGGAGCAACCGGGGAGCTGTTTTTT

j_call: TRBJ2-1
clone_size: few
d_call: NA
v_call: TRBV12-3/TRBV12-4
cdr3_aa: CASRAFIRDEQFF
cdr3_nt: TGTGCCAGCCGGGCCTTTATCCGCGATGAGCAGTTCTTC

j_call: TRBJ1-5
clone_size: NA
d_call: TRBD1
v_call: TRBV20-1
cdr3_aa: CSAHTTGGNQPQHF
cdr3_nt: TGCAGTGCTCATACGACAGGGGGCAATCAGCCCCAGCATTTT

j_call: TRBJ1-2
clone_size: many
d_call: TRBD1
v_call: TRBV7-2
cdr3_aa: CASSLAGGAGYGYTF
cdr3_nt: TGTGCCAGCAGCTTAGCAGGGGGCGCCGGGTATGGCTACACCTTC

j_call: TRBJ1-2
clone_size: NA
d_call: TRBD1
v_call: TRBV28
cdr3_aa: CASSSKDRGPRYTF
cdr3_nt: TGTGCCAGCAGTTCAAAGGACAGGGGGCCGCGCTACACCTTC

j_call: TRBJ2-2
clone_size: NA
d_call: TRBD1
v_call: TRBV6-1
cdr3_aa: CASSRDSFFTGELFF
cdr3_nt: TGTGCCAGCTCCCGGGACAGCTTCTTCACCGGGGAGCTGTTTTTT

j_call: TRBJ2-3
clone_size: NA
d_call: NA
v_call: TRBV7-3
cdr3_aa: CASSRSGFPDTQYF
cdr3_nt: TGTGCCAGCAGCCGGTCAGGGTTCCCAGATACGCAGTATTTT

j_call: TRBJ2-3
clone_size: NA
d_call: NA
v_call: TRBV5-1
cdr3_aa: CASSPYQGEADTQYF
cdr3_nt: TGCGCCAGCAGCCCTTATCAGGGGGAGGCAGATACGCAGTATTTT

j_call: TRBJ2-6
clone_size: few
d_call: TRBD2
v_call: TRBV7-2
cdr3_aa: CASSPRTSGKTFSGANVLTF
cdr3_nt: TGTGCCAGCAGCCCCCGGACTAGCGGAAAGACCTTCTCTGGGGCCAACGTCCTGACTTTC

j_call: TRBJ2-5
clone_size: once
d_call: NA
v_call: TRBV20-1
cdr3_aa: CSASAGIRQETQYF
cdr3_nt: TGCAGTGCTAGTGCCGGTATCCGCCAAGAGACCCAGTACTTC

j_call: TRBJ1-6
clone_size: NA
d_call: TRBD1
v_call: TRBV5-6
cdr3_aa: CASSLRQGASYNSPLHF
cdr3_nt: TGTGCCAGCAGCTTAAGGCAGGGGGCCTCCTATAATTCACCCCTCCACTTT

j_call: TRBJ2-1
clone_size: few
d_call: TRBD1
v_call: TRBV6-5
cdr3_aa: CASSVTTGAFNEQFF
cdr3_nt: TGTGCCAGCAGTGTAACGACAGGGGCCTTTAATGAGCAGTTCTTC

j_call: TRBJ2-7
clone_size: many
d_call: NA
v_call: TRBV4-2
cdr3_aa: CASSQEGNKPSYEQYF
cdr3_nt: TGTGCCAGCAGCCAAGAAGGGAACAAACCTTCCTACGAGCAGTACTTC

j_call: TRBJ2-1
clone_size: NA
d_call: NA
v_call: TRBV25-1
cdr3_aa: CASIGTKNEQFF
cdr3_nt: TGTGCCAGCATAGGAACGAAGAATGAGCAGTTCTTC

j_call: TRBJ2-3
clone_size: NA
d_call: NA
v_call: TRBV27
cdr3_aa: CASSFWGSQSPDTQYF
cdr3_nt: TGTGCCAGCAGCTTTTGGGGGTCCCAGAGTCCAGATACGCAGTATTTT

j_call: TRBJ2-7
clone_size: NA
d_call: NA
v_call: TRBV20-1
cdr3_aa: CSGARASDEQYF
cdr3_nt: TGCAGTGGGGCTAGAGCGTCAGACGAGCAGTACTTC